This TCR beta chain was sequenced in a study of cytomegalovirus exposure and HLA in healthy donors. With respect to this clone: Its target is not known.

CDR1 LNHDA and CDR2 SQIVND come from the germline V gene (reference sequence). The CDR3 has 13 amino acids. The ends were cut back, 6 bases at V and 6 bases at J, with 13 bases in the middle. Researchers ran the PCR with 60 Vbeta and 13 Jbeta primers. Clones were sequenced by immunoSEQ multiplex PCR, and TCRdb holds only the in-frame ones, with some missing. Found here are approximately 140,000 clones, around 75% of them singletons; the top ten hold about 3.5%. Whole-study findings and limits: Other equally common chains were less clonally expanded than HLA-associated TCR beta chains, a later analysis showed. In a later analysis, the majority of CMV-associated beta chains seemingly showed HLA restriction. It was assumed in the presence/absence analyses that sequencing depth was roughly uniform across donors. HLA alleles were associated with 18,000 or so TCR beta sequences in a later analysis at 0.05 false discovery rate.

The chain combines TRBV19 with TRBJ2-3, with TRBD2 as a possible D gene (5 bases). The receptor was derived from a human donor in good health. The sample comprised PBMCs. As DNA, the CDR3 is TGTGCCAGTAGCCCCCTTAGCGTGGATACGCAGTATTTT. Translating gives CASSPLSVDTQYF.